The TCR beta chain under discussion was sequenced for a study of blood T cell repertoires in COVID-19. The germline CDR1 and CDR2 sequences are SGHTA and FQGNSA. The CDR3 sequence is 14 residues long. V lost 2 bases and J 2 bases, leaving 8 bases between the germline ends. Assay used: immunoSEQ multiplex PCR; TCRdb lists only in-frame clones, some missing. The sample has around 99,000 clones, 88% seen once. The sequence was collected from a man in his fifties or sixties with active or convalescent COVID-19. This chain connects TRBV7-2 to TRBJ2-3; weak D call: TRBD1 (6 bases). The sample taken for sequencing was peripheral blood. The chain's CDR3 is CASSLRQDTDTQYF. DNA of the CDR3: TGTGCCAGCAGCTTAAGACAGGACACAGATACGCAGTATTTT.